This T cell receptor beta chain was obtained from a study of T cell responses to AZD1222 COVID-19 vaccine. Trimming pared 3 bases from V and 0 bases from J, leaving 17 bases between. The CDR3 extends over 17 amino acids. Germline assignment: CDR1 LGHDT and CDR2 YNNKEL (reference sequence). Sequencing used immunoSEQ multiplex PCR; TCRdb keeps in-frame clones, though not all of them. The top ten hold 4% to 5% of the sample, which has 100,000 to 120,000 clones, around 81% seen once. The receptor's source is an adult in good health. The sample here was peripheral blood, taken on day 0 of AZD1222 vaccination. V gene TRBV3-1 (or the pseudogene TRBV3-2) combines with J gene TRBJ1-2, with D maybe TRBD1 (6 bases). DNA for the CDR3: TGTGCCAGCAGCCAGAATTTGGGGGGGGGCCCTAACTATGGCTACACCTTC. This translates into CASSQNLGGGPNYGYTF.